This record covers a single T cell receptor (beta chain). What it binds is unknown. The assay was immunoSEQ multiplex PCR, and TCRdb's table has in-frame clones only and misses some. In the table there are roughly 150,000 clones, 90% of which are singletons. The sample originates from a study of T cell responses to AZD1222 COVID-19 vaccine. Study conclusions and caveats: Without day 14 samples, only post-peak T cell repertoires were studied. A mostly white British donor set with more females was recruited, and clonal diversity was possibly underestimated.

The CDR3 loop spans 11 amino acids. Trimming left V 7 bases short and J 9 bases short, with 10 bases between. Combined were second doses at about 4 or about 12 weeks. The source material was peripheral blood, sampled 28 days after the second AZD1222 dose. The clonotype was recovered from an adult who received the AZD1222 COVID-19 vaccine. The chain couples TRBV12-3 or TRBV12-4 to TRBJ1-5; D uncertain. CDR3 sequence reads: CASTDGGPQHF. The CDR3 DNA sequence: TGTGCCAGCACGGATGGCGGGCCCCAGCATTTT.